This passage covers 21 T cell receptor beta chains from one sample sequenced in a study of control samples from healthy donors and cancer patients. TCRdb keeps only in-frame clones here, not all; method: immunoSEQ multiplex PCR. The repertoire holds about 75,000 clones, with about four fifths as singletons. The sample consisted of blood. Receptors originate from a man aged 45-65 years in good health.

This clone appeared a single time. The chain has TRBV19 and TRBJ2-3; a possible D gene is TRBD2 (6 bases). Looked up from germline, CDR1 is LNHDA and CDR2 is SQIVND (reference sequence). CDR3 size: 16 residues. V was pared by 5 bases and J by 2 bases, with 17 bases between. CDR3 coding DNA: TGTGCCAGTAGTTTCCGGGGGACCTGGTTCACAGATACGCAGTATTTT. Encoded protein: CASSFRGTWFTDTQYF.

J is TRBJ2-7 and V is TRBV28, with D perhaps TRBD1 (6 bases). Looked up from germline, CDR1 is MDHEN and CDR2 is SYDVKM. The length of the CDR3 is 14 residues. V dropped 3 bases and J dropped 2 bases, with 11 bases sitting between them. The CDR3 protein is CASSLDSAAYEQYF. CDR3 in DNA: TGTGCCAGCAGTTTGGACAGTGCCGCCTACGAGCAGTACTTC.

This clone was observed a single time. The chain couples TRBV28 to TRBJ2-5; tentatively, D is TRBD2 (6 bases). This CDR3 has 13 residues. Trimming stripped 5 bases from V and 3 bases from J, with 10 bases between. The V gene's germline CDR1 is MDHEN and CDR2 SYDVKM. The CDR3 DNA is TGTGCCAGCAGTCTGGGACTTAAAGAGACCCAGTACTTC. This translates into CASSLGLKETQYF.

This clone was recorded once. The CDR3 nucleotides are TGTGCCAGCAGTTTCCGCCGGGACAGGGACGGCTACACCTTC. Translation: CASSFRRDRDGYTF. The genes are TRBV27 and TRBJ1-2; 9 bases match TRBD1. The CDR3 is 14 residues long. With V trimmed by 3 bases and J by 8 bases, 7 bases remained unmatched. The V gene's germline CDR1 is MNHEY and CDR2 SMNVEV (reference sequence).

The rearrangement joins TRBV2 to TRBJ2-5; 14 bases agree with TRBD2. Germline loops: CDR1 SNHLY, CDR2 FYNNEI. This CDR3 has 15 amino acids. Germline trimming cut 5 bases from V and 5 bases from J; bases unmatched to any gene: 4. The CDR3 DNA is TGTGCCAGCAGTAAGGGACTAGCGGGAGTGGAGACCCAGTACTTC. Its protein is CASSKGLAGVETQYF.

The chain employs TRBV28 and TRBJ1-1, with TRBD1 matching over 7 bases. V lost 11 bases and J lost 0; bases outside the gene matches: 15. CDR1 and CDR2 (germline): MDHEN, SYDVKM. The CDR3 has 16 amino acids. CDR3 in DNA: TGTGCCGTGGGAATACAGGGGCTGGCGATGAACACTGAAGCTTTCTTT. Translating gives CAVGIQGLAMNTEAFF.

The rearrangement uses TRBV11-3 and TRBJ2-1, with D unresolved. This CDR3 spans 13 amino acids. Germline V gene data show CDR1 as SGHNT and CDR2 as YENEEA. V was cut by 3 bases and J by 7 bases, with 10 bases left in between. The DNA of the CDR3 is TGTGCCAGCAGCTTCAACATGAGAAATGAGCAGTTCTTC. Its protein product is CASSFNMRNEQFF.

The J gene is TRBJ2-5, the V gene TRBV6-6; 9 bases agree with TRBD2. The CDR3 runs to 14 residues. The germline V gene has CDR1 MNHNY and CDR2 SVGAGI (reference sequence). The ends lost 2 bases at V and 9 bases at J; junction bases unmatched: 7. The CDR3 DNA is TGTGCCAGCAGTTACGCTGGTAGCGGGAGCGCCCAGTACTTC. This translates into CASSYAGSGSAQYF.

The chain links TRBV18 to TRBJ2-1, with 9 bases aligning to TRBD1. CDR1 and CDR2 (germline): KGHSH, LQKENI. The CDR3 length is 15 residues. V shed 4 bases and J 0 bases; nucleotides not matched to a gene: 1. CDR3: CASSQQGASYNEQFF. The CDR3 DNA reads as TGTGCCAGCTCACAACAGGGGGCCTCCTACAATGAGCAGTTCTTC. The variable domain in full, with the rest retrieved from reference TRBV18 and TRBJ2-1, is NAGVMQNPRHLVRRRGQEARLRCSPMKGHSHVYWYRQLPEEGLKFMVYLQKENIIDESGMPKERFSAEFPKEGPSILRIQQVVRGDSAAYFCASSQQGASYNEQFFGPGTRLTVL.

The chain is built from TRBV6-1 and TRBJ2-1, with 12 nucleotides matching TRBD2. CDR3 length: 18 residues. From germline, CDR1 is MNHNS and CDR2 SASEGT. Trimming cost V 4 bases and J 7 bases; bases outside gene matches: 14. The CDR3 DNA follows: TGTGCCAGCAGTGCAGGGCTAGCGGGAGGGGTACTGGGGAATGAGCAGTTCTTC. Its translation: CASSAGLAGGVLGNEQFF.

The CDR3 loop is CASSQPGTGGYNEQFF. CDR3 DNA sequence: TGCGCCAGCAGCCAACCTGGGACAGGGGGTTACAATGAGCAGTTCTTC. The chain has TRBV4-3 and TRBJ2-1; 11 bases match TRBD1. Germline CDR1 is LGHNA and CDR2 is YSLEER. This CDR3 has 16 amino acids. With 2 bases clipped from V and 4 bases from J, the junction kept 4 bases outside the gene matches.

The chain is built from TRBV6-2 or TRBV6-3 and TRBJ1-6; 7 nucleotides match TRBD1. This CDR3 has 19 residues. Germline CDR1 reads MNHEY; CDR2 reads SVGEGT. J was trimmed by 0 bases and V by 5 bases; bases with no gene match: 13. The CDR3 loop reads CASSALGQPWSSYNSPLHF. Here the CDR3 DNA reads TGTGCCAGCAGTGCCCTGGGACAGCCATGGAGCTCCTATAATTCACCCCTCCACTTT.

V and J are TRBV24-1 and TRBJ2-2, with a possible D match to TRBD2 (7 bases). This CDR3 comprises 14 residues. Between the trimmed V and J ends, which lost 11 bases and 2 bases, there was a span of 14 bases. CDR1 is KGHDR and CDR2 is SFDVKD in the germline V gene. The CDR3 loop is CAIEGGLNTGELFF. The CDR3 coding sequence is TGTGCCATTGAGGGGGGGCTAAACACCGGGGAGCTGTTTTTT.

The J gene is TRBJ2-7, the V gene TRBV6-2 or TRBV6-3, with TRBD2 matching over 10 bases. The CDR3 is 17 residues long. The trim removed 2 bases at V and 2 bases at J, leaving 9 bases unmatched. Germline values: CDR1 MNHEY, CDR2 SVGEGT. CDR3 sequence reads: CASSYRAGGDRTYEQYF. The CDR3 DNA follows: TGTGCCAGCAGTTACAGAGCGGGAGGGGACAGAACCTACGAGCAGTACTTC.

The rearrangement uses TRBV9 and TRBJ1-1, with a tentative D call TRBD1 (5 bases). V gave up 0 bases and J gave up 3 bases, with 12 bases separating them. The CDR3 is 15 amino acids. Germline CDR1 SGDLS, CDR2 YYNGEE. The CDR3 spells CASSVATGGYTEAFF. The DNA of the CDR3 is TGTGCCAGCAGCGTAGCTACTGGGGGGTACACTGAAGCTTTCTTT.

This clone was found once. In DNA, the CDR3 is TGTGCCAGCAGTTTAAATAGAGGCAGTGAAGCTTTCTTT. Encoded protein: CASSLNRGSEAFF. The chain joins TRBV28 to TRBJ1-1; D uncertain. The V gene lost 2 bases and the J gene lost 7 bases, with 11 bases spanning the gap. CDR1 and CDR2 from the germline V gene are MDHEN and SYDVKM. CDR3 length equals 13 residues.

This clone has just a few counts. The DNA of the CDR3 is TGTGCCAGCAGCTTATTCAGGGGGGACACTGAAGCTTTCTTT. Translated: CASSLFRGDTEAFF. V gene TRBV7-2 combines with J gene TRBJ1-1, with 7 bases that match TRBD1. J gave up 3 bases and V 2 bases, and 3 bases lay outside the gene matches. The CDR3 length is 14 residues. Germline loops: CDR1 SGHTA, CDR2 FQGNSA.

The rearrangement uses TRBV5-1 and TRBJ2-1; 11 nucleotides agree with TRBD1. CDR3 length equals 15 residues. Trimming at V came to 4 bases and at J to 0 bases, leaving 0 bases not matched to a gene. Germline CDR1 SGHRS, CDR2 YFSETQ. CDR3 bases: TGCGCCAGCAGCGGGACAGGGGGCTCCTACAATGAGCAGTTCTTC. Amino acids: CASSGTGGSYNEQFF. Variable domain in full (rest from reference TRBV5-1 and TRBJ2-1): KAGVTQTPRYLIKTRGQQVTLSCSPISGHRSVSWYQQTPGQGLQFLFEYFSETQRNKGNFPGRFSGRQFSNSRSEMNVSTLELGDSALYLCASSGTGGSYNEQFFGPGTRLTVL.

This sequence joins TRBV4-3 and TRBJ2-3; D is uncertain. Per germline, CDR1 LGHNA and CDR2 YSLEER. V lost 0 bases and J lost 5, with 6 bases in between. The CDR3 sequence is 13 residues long. DNA for the CDR3: TGCGCCAGCAGCCAAGATCGAATAGATACGCAGTATTTT. Translated, it gives CASSQDRIDTQYF.

This chain links TRBV7-2 with TRBJ2-5; D is unclear. The CDR3 has 12 residues. The V and J ends lost 4 bases and 5 bases respectively, with 8 bases between them. The germline CDR1 and CDR2 sequences are SGHTA and FQGNSA. The CDR3 DNA reads TGTGCCAGCAGCTCCCTTGGGGAGACCCAGTACTTC. Residues: CASSSLGETQYF.

V and J are TRBV3-1 (or the pseudogene TRBV3-2) and TRBJ2-3; 9 bases agree with TRBD2. Germline V gene data show CDR1 as LGHDT and CDR2 as YNNKEL (reference sequence). The CDR3 spans 15 residues. The V gene end was trimmed by 2 bases and the J gene end by 0 bases; junction bases not matched to a gene: 0. The CDR3 sequence is CASSQTSGSTDTQYF. The CDR3 region has the DNA TGTGCCAGCAGCCAAACTAGCGGGAGCACAGATACGCAGTATTTT.